This T cell receptor (beta chain) derives from a study of cytomegalovirus exposure and HLA in healthy donors. Study as a whole: Within an early data release were about 80 million unique TCRs drawn from HLA-typed donors.

PCR amplification relied on 60 Vbeta primers (plus 13 Jbeta primers). Produced via immunoSEQ multiplex PCR; TCRdb's table is partial and in-frame only. The sample gives approximately 140,000 clones, roughly three quarters of which show up once; over 0.9% is in the top ten. Trimming at V came to 0 bases and at J to 2 bases, leaving 7 bases not matched to a gene. Germline lookup yields CDR1 SGHRS and CDR2 YFSETQ. The CDR3 has 17 amino acids. Sequencing used PBMCs. This sequence was found in a woman aged 60-75 years in good health and CMV-seronegative. The rearrangement joins TRBV5-1 to TRBJ2-3; 9 bases match TRBD2. The CDR3 protein is CASSLGSSGKNTDTQYF. In DNA, the CDR3 is TGCGCCAGCAGCTTGGGGTCTAGCGGGAAGAACACAGATACGCAGTATTTT.